The T cell receptor beta chain described here comes from a study of blood T cells in healthy people across ages. Study outcomes and limitations: TCR beta diversity, measured per million T cells, fell in a roughly linear way with age.

The CDR3 has 15 amino acids. CDR1 and CDR2 (germline): MDHEN, SYDVKM. V lost 3 bases to trimming and J lost 1 base, with 11 bases between them. This clonotype was seen a handful of times. What it recognizes is unknown. For the second PCR, which ran for roughly 7 to 11 cycles, a sample-barcoded 5' primer and a J-beta primer mix were used. Tagging of each cDNA molecule was performed by a template-switch adaptor with 12 random nucleotides. TCRdb fed the 5' RACE reads into MiXCR, producing one record per CDR3 protein. This sample has some 1.8 million distinct CDR3 sequences, with roughly two fifths found just once.

Sequencing was performed on blood. The receptor was isolated from a human donor in good health. This chain uses TRBV28 with TRBJ2-3, with D unclear. The CDR3 nucleotides are TGTGCCAGCAGTTTCGAAGTTGTGGGCACAGATACGCAGTATTTT. Protein product: CASSFEVVGTDTQYF.